A single sample gave rise to the 11 T cell receptor beta chains below, sequenced in a study of T cell repertoires in cytomegalovirus infection. TCRdb fed the reads into MiXCR, producing one record per CDR3 protein. The sample lists about 740,000 distinct CDR3 sequences, approximately 40% seen once, with 2.5% to 3.5% in the top ten. The specimen sequenced was PBMCs. The receptors come from a human donor in good health (CMV status not recorded). Some clones in this sample may be carry-over from other donors' samples.

There are a few counts of this clonotype. The chain has TRBV10-3 and TRBJ2-3; 13 bases map to TRBD2. CDR1 and CDR2 from the germline V gene are ENHRY and SYGVKD. CDR3 length equals 16 residues. The J segment lost 4 bases and the V segment lost 4 bases, leaving 5 bases of the junction unmatched. CDR3 in DNA: TGTGCCATCAGTGGACTAGCGGGAGGAGGGGCAGATACGCAGTATTTT. It is translated as CAISGLAGGGADTQYF.

The chain recombines TRBV7-8 with TRBJ1-1; D is uncertain. V lost 5 bases, J lost 6 bases, and 13 bases lay in between. This CDR3 contains 13 residues. The germline V gene has CDR1 SGHVS and CDR2 FQNEAQ. This CDR3 is CASSPSLGAEAFF. In nucleotides, the CDR3 is TGTGCCAGCAGCCCCTCCCTGGGCGCTGAAGCTTTCTTT.

The J gene is TRBJ2-7, the V gene TRBV20-1, with TRBD2 matching 14 bases. V lost 1 base to trimming and J lost 4 bases; unmatched junction nucleotides: 9. CDR3 size: 17 residues. Germline CDR1 is DFQATT and CDR2 is SNEGSKA (reference sequence). CDR3 amino acids: CSARVGTSGSGSYEQYF. CDR3 sequence (DNA): TGCAGTGCTAGAGTTGGGACTAGCGGGAGTGGTTCGTACGAGCAGTACTTC.

This clonotype was found a few times. The J gene is TRBJ2-1, the V gene TRBV6-6; a weak D match, TRBD2 (5 bases). CDR3 length: 17 amino acids. Germline assignment: CDR1 MNHNY and CDR2 SVGAGI (reference sequence). V lost 2 bases to trimming and J lost 0 bases, with 14 bases between them. The CDR3 region is CASSYGIRGPSYNEQFF. CDR3 DNA sequence: TGTGCCAGCAGTTACGGTATACGCGGGCCCTCCTACAATGAGCAGTTCTTC.

The chain couples TRBV24-1 to TRBJ2-2; no reliable D call. The CDR3 length is 14 residues. V was clipped by 2 bases and J by 5 bases, with 8 bases between them. Germline loops: CDR1 KGHDR, CDR2 SFDVKD. CDR3 sequence: CATSDYKGTGELFF. CDR3 DNA: TGTGCCACCAGTGATTACAAAGGAACCGGGGAGCTGTTTTTT.

This clonotype has more than one count but fewer than ten. This chain connects TRBV28 to TRBJ2-7; possible D gene TRBD2, 5 bases. V lost 4 bases, J lost 4 bases, and 14 bases lay in between. The germline gives CDR1 MDHEN, CDR2 SYDVKM. This CDR3 spans 14 amino acids. The DNA for the CDR3 is TGTGCCAGCAGTTACGGGGAGTTATTGTACGAGCAGTACTTC. Its protein is CASSYGELLYEQYF. Based on the CDR3 plus reference TRBV28 and TRBJ2-7, the full variable domain is DVKVTQSSRYLVKRTGEKVFLECVQDMDHENMFWYRQDPGLGLRLIYFSYDVKMKEKGDIPEGYSVSREKKERFSLILESASTNQTSMYLCASSYGELLYEQYFGPGTRLTVT.

This clonotype was found a few times. V is TRBV7-2 and J is TRBJ2-5; TRBD2 might be the D (7 bases). V dropped 5 bases and J dropped 5 bases, with 18 bases sitting between them. The CDR3 runs 15 residues. Germline V gene sequence: CDR1 SGHTA, CDR2 FQGNSA. CDR3 in DNA: TGTGCCAGCAGCGGAACAGGGAGGGGGGCGGAGACCCAGTACTTC. It encodes CASSGTGRGAETQYF.

The chain is built from TRBV5-5 and TRBJ2-7; tentative D call: TRBD2 (5 bases). CDR1 and CDR2 (germline): SGHKS, YYEKEE (reference sequence). The CDR3 loop spans 15 amino acids. V was trimmed by 4 bases and J by 3 bases, leaving 17 bases between them. CDR3 amino acids: CASSGSGGGGYEQYF. In DNA, the CDR3 is TGTGCCAGCAGCGGCAGCGGAGGCGGCGGCTACGAGCAGTACTTC.

The genes are TRBV6-2 or TRBV6-3 and TRBJ1-5; no clear D gene. The germline V gene has CDR1 MNHEY and CDR2 SVGEGT. The CDR3 covers 15 residues. The V end was cut by 0 bases, the J end by 5 bases, with 11 bases between. The CDR3 sequence is CASSYSGVLDQPQHF. CDR3 nucleotide sequence: TGTGCCAGCAGTTACTCTGGGGTTTTGGATCAGCCCCAGCATTTT.

The chain carries TRBV6-2 or TRBV6-3 and TRBJ1-2, with D possibly TRBD1 on 5 matching bases. The length of the CDR3 is 18 residues. The V end was cut by 6 bases, the J end by 3 bases, with 26 bases between. Germline values: CDR1 MNHEY, CDR2 SVGEGT. The CDR3 loop is CASSPGGGGAAIDYGYTF. As DNA, the CDR3 is TGTGCCAGCAGCCCCGGCGGCGGAGGGGCGGCCATTGACTATGGCTACACCTTC.

The V and J genes are TRBV27 and TRBJ2-3; D uncertain. Trimming shortened V by 5 bases and J by 6 bases, and 12 bases separated the two germline ends. This CDR3 contains 13 residues. CDR1 is MNHEY and CDR2 is SMNVEV in the germline V gene (reference sequence). CDR3: CASSIREGDTQYF. The CDR3 nucleotides are TGTGCCAGCAGTATCCGAGAAGGGGATACGCAGTATTTT.